This TCR beta chain came from a study of radiotherapy plus CTLA-4 blockade in lung cancer. General study results and limits: TCR clones from tumors expanded in blood after radiotherapy plus ipilimumab.

Produced via immunoSEQ multiplex PCR; TCRdb's table is partial and in-frame only. This sample yields tens of thousands of clones, of which 80% to 85% are seen a single time; under 0.85% belongs to the top ten. The V and J ends lost 4 bases and 5 bases, in that order; junction bases with no gene match: 3. The CDR3 extends over 13 amino acids. From germline, CDR1 is SNHLY and CDR2 FYNNEI. Concerning this clone: Its antigen is not known.

The chain combines TRBV2 with TRBJ1-2; 8 nucleotides agree with TRBD1. The clonotype comes from a human donor with non-small cell lung cancer who had stable disease on radiotherapy plus ipilimumab. The sample in question was peripheral blood, obtained from a patient treated with radiotherapy plus ipilimumab. The CDR3 sequence is CASSGDRRYGYTF. CDR3 sequence (DNA): TGTGCCAGCAGTGGGGACAGGAGGTATGGCTACACCTTC.